This section outlines one TCR beta chain sequence together with its context. Other DNA sequences within the sample encode an identical CDR3. This sample was included in a study of shared clonotypes between healthy human individuals. Naive CD8 cells lacked CD45RO and underwent positive selection for CCR7, leaving out terminally differentiated effector memory CD45RA+ cells. TCRdb keeps only in-frame clones here, not all; method: immunoSEQ multiplex PCR. This sample has roughly 2.1 million clones, with 85% to 95% found just once. This CDR3 is built from 13 residues. Per the germline V gene, CDR1 is MNHNY and CDR2 is SVGAGI (reference sequence). Trimming removed 8 bases from V and 0 bases from J, with 11 bases in between.

This sequence originates from a man younger than 35 in good health. Some clones in this sample may be carry-over from other donors' samples. Input material: naive CD8+ T cells from PBMCs. The chain recombines TRBV6-6 with TRBJ2-7; D unresolved. The CDR3 nucleotides are TGTGCCAGCGGCCACGGGTTCTCCTACGAGCAGTACTTC. It yields the protein CASGHGFSYEQYF.